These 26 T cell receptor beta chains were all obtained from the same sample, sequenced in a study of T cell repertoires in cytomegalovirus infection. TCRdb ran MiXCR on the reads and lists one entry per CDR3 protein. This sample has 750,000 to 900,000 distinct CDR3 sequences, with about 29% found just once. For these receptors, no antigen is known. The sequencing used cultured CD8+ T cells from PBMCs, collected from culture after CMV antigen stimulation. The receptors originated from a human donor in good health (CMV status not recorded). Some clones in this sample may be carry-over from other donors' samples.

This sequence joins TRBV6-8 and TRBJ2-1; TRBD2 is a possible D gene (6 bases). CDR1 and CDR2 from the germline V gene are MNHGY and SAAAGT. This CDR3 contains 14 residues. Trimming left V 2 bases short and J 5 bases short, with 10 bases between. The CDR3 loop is CASSYSRGNNEQFF. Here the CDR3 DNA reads TGTGCCAGCAGTTACAGCCGGGGGAACAATGAGCAGTTCTTC.

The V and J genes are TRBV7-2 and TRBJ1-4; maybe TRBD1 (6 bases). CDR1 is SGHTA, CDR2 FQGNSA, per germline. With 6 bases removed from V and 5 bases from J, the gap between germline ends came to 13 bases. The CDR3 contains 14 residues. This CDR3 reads CASRMWQGNEKLFF. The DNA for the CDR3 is TGTGCCAGCAGGATGTGGCAGGGGAATGAAAAACTGTTTTTT. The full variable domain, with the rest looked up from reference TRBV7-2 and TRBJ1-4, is GAGVSQSPSNKVTEKGKDVELRCDPISGHTALYWYRQSLGQGLEFLIYFQGNSAPDKSGLPSDRFSAERTGGSVSTLTIQRTQQEDSAVYLCASRMWQGNEKLFFGSGTQLSVL.

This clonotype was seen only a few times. Here the CDR3 reads CASSPDRGRREQYF. The DNA of the CDR3 is TGTGCCAGTAGTCCGGACAGGGGGCGGCGCGAGCAGTACTTC. The chain combines TRBV19 with TRBJ2-7; 11 nucleotides line up with TRBD1. Germline V gives CDR1 LNHDA, CDR2 SQIVND (reference sequence). This CDR3 has 14 amino acids. V was pared by 5 bases and J by 6 bases, with 6 bases of the junction left unmatched. Together with reference TRBV19 and TRBJ2-7, the CDR3 gives the full variable domain: DGGITQSPKYLFRKEGQNVTLSCEQNLNHDAMYWYRQDPGQGLRLIYYSQIVNDFQKGDIAEGYSVSREKKESFPLTVTSAQKNPTAFYLCASSPDRGRREQYFGPGTRLTVT.

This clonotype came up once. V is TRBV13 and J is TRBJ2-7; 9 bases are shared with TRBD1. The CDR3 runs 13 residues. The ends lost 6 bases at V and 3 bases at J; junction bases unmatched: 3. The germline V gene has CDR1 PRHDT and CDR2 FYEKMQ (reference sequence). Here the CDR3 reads CASRGQGIYEQYF. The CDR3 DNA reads TGTGCCAGCAGGGGACAGGGCATCTACGAGCAGTACTTC.

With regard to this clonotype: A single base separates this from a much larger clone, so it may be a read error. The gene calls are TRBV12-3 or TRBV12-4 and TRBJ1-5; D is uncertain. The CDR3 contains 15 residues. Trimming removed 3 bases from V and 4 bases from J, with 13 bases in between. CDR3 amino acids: CASSFRGQSNQPQHF. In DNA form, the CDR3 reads TGTGCCAGCAGTTTTAGAGGGCAGTCTAATCAGCCCCAGCATTTT.

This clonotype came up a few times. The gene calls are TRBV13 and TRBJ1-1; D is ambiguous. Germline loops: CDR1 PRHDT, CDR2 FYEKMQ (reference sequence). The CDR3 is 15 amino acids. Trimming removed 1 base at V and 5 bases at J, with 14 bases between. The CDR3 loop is CASSLVLGKGTEAFF. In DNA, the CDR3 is TGTGCCAGCAGCTTAGTGCTGGGCAAAGGGACTGAAGCTTTCTTT. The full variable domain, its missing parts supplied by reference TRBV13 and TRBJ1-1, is AAGVIQSPRHLIKEKRETATLKCYPIPRHDTVYWYQQGPGQDPQFLISFYEKMQSDKGSIPDRFSAQQFSDYHSELNMSSLELGDSALYFCASSLVLGKGTEAFFGQGTRLTVV.

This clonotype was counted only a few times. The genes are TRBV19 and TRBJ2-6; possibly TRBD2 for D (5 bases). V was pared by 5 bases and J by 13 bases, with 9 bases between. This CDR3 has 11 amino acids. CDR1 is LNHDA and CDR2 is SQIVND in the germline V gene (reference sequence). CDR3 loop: CASSPPGVLTF. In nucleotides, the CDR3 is TGTGCCAGTAGTCCTCCGGGAGTCCTGACTTTC.

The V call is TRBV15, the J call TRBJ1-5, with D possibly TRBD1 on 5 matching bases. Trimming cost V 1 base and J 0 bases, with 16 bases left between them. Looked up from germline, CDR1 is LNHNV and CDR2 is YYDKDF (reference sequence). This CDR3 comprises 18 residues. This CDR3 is CATSRGMGQGYSNQPQHF. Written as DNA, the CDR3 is TGTGCCACCAGCAGAGGCATGGGGCAAGGTTATAGCAATCAGCCCCAGCATTTT.

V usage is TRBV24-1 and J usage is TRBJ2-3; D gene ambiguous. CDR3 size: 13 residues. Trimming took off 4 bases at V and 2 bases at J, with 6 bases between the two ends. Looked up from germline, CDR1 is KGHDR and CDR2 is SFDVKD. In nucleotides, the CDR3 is TGTGCCACCAGTGACCTTACCACAGATACGCAGTATTTT. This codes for CATSDLTTDTQYF.

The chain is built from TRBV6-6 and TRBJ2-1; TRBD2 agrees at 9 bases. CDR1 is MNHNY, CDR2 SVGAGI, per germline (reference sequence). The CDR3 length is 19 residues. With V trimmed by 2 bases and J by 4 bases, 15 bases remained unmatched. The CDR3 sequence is CASSYGVAGAPYRYNEQFF. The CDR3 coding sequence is TGTGCCAGCAGTTACGGGGTAGCGGGGGCGCCCTACAGATACAATGAGCAGTTCTTC.

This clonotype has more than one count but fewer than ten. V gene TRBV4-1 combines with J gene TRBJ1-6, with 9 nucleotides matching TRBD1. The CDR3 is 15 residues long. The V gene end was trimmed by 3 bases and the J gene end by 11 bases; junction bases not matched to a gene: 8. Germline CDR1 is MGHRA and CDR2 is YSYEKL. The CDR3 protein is CASSHYGTGMTPLHF. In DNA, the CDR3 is TGCGCCAGCAGCCACTATGGGACAGGGATGACACCCCTCCACTTT.

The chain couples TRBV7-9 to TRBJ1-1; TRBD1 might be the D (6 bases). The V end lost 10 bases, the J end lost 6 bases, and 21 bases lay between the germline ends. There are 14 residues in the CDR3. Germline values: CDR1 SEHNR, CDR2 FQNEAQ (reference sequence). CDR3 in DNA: TGTGCCACCGAACAATCGGGGGGCATGTCTGAAGCTTTCTTT. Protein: CATEQSGGMSEAFF.

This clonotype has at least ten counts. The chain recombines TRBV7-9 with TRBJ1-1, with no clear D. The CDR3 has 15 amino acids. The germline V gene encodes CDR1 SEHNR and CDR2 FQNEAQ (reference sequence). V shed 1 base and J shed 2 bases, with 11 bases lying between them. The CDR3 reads CASSLVSGYNTEAFF. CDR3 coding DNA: TGTGCCAGCAGCTTAGTGTCGGGCTACAACACTGAAGCTTTCTTT.

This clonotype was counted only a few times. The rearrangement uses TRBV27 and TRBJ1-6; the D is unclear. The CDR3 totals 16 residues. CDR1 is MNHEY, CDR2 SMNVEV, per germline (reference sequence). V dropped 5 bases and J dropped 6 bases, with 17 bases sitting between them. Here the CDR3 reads CASSGFIASVNSPLHF. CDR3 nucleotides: TGTGCCAGCAGTGGGTTCATTGCGTCTGTTAATTCACCCCTCCACTTT.

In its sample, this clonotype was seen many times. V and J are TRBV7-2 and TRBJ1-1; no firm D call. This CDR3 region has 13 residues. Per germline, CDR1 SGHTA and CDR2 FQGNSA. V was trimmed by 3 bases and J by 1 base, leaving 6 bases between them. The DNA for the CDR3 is TGTGCCAGCAGCTTCTGGTCGAACACTGAAGCTTTCTTT. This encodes CASSFWSNTEAFF.

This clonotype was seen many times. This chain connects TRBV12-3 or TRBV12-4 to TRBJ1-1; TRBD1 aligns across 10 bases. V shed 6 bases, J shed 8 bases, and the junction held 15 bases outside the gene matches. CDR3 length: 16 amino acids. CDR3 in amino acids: CASRTGTGVFGQEAFF. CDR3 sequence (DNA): TGTGCCAGCAGAACCGGGACAGGGGTATTCGGGCAAGAAGCTTTCTTT.

The CDR3 sequence is CASIKQGNEQFF. CDR3 bases: TGTGCCAGCATCAAGCAAGGCAATGAGCAGTTCTTC. The rearrangement uses TRBV7-6 and TRBJ2-1, with D unclear. In germline, CDR1 is SGHVS, CDR2 FNYEAQ. V was trimmed by 7 bases and J by 6 bases, leaving 10 bases between them. This CDR3 spans 12 amino acids.

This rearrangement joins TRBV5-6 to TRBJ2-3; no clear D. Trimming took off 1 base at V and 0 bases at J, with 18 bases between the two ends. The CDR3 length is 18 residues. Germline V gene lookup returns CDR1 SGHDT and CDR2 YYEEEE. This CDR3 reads CASSLTPFPEPSTDTQYF. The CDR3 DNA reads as TGTGCCAGCAGCTTGACACCTTTCCCCGAACCTAGCACAGATACGCAGTATTTT. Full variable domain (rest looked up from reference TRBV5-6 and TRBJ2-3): DAGVTQSPTHLIKTRGQQVTLRCSPKSGHDTVSWYQQALGQGPQFIFQYYEEEERQRGNFPDRFSGHQFPNYSSELNVNALLLGDSALYLCASSLTPFPEPSTDTQYFGPGTRLTVL.

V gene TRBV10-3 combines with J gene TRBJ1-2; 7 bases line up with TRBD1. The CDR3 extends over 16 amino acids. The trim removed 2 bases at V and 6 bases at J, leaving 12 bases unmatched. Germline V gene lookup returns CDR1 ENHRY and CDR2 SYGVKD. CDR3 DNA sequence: TGTGCCATCAGTGAGCTAACAGGGGCCAAGGGGGATGGCTACACCTTC. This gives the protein CAISELTGAKGDGYTF.

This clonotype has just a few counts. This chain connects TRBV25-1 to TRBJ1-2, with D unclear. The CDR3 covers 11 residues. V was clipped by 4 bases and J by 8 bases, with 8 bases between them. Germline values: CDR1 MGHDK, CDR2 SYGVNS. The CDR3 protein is CASSAPRGYTF. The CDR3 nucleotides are TGTGCCAGCAGTGCCCCTCGGGGCTACACCTTC.

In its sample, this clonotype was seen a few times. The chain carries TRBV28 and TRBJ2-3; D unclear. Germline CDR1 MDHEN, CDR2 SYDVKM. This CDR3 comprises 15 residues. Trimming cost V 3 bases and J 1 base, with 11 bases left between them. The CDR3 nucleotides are TGTGCCAGCAGTTTTTCTTCCCTGGGCACAGATACGCAGTATTTT. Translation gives CASSFSSLGTDTQYF.

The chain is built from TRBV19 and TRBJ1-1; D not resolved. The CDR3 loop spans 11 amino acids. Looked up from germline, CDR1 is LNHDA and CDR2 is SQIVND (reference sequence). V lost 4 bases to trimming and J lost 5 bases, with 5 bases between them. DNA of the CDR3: TGTGCCAGTAGTAGGCGGACTGAAGCTTTCTTT. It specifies CASSRRTEAFF.

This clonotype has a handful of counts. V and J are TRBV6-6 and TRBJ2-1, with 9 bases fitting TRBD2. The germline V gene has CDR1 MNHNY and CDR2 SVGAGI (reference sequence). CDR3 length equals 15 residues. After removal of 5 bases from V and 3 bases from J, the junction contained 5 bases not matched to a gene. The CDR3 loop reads CASSPKRGVYNEQFF. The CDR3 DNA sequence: TGTGCCAGCAGTCCCAAGCGGGGGGTCTACAATGAGCAGTTCTTC.

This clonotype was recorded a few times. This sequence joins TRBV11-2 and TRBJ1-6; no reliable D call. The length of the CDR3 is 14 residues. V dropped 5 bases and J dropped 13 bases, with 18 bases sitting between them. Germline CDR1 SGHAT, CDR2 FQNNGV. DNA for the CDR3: TGTGCCAGCAGCCCCTTTCGCGACTCCAGGCCCCTCCACTTT. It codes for CASSPFRDSRPLHF.

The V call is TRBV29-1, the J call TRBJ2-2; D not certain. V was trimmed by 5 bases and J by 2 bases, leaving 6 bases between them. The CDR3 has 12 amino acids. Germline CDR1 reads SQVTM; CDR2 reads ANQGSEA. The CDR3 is CSVTPNTGELFF. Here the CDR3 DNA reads TGCAGCGTTACTCCTAACACCGGGGAGCTGTTTTTT.

CDR3 residues: CASSHAGPLYGYTF. The CDR3 nucleotides are TGCGCCAGCAGCCACGCCGGACCCTTGTATGGCTACACCTTC. V is TRBV4-1 and J is TRBJ1-2; no firm D call. Germline lookup yields CDR1 MGHRA and CDR2 YSYEKL. V was cut by 3 bases and J by 5 bases, with 13 bases left in between. The CDR3 extends over 14 amino acids.